The next 3 T cell receptor beta chains were all read from a single sample in a study of blood T cell repertoires in COVID-19. Measured with immunoSEQ multiplex PCR; TCRdb has only the in-frame clones, and not every one. Among about 67,000 clones listed, around four fifths were seen once. Sample: peripheral blood. The receptors were sampled from a human donor in a cohort sampled during active COVID-19.

J is TRBJ1-1 and V is TRBV5-1; D gene ambiguous. The CDR3 consists of 15 residues. Germline V gene lookup returns CDR1 SGHRS and CDR2 YFSETQ. V was pared by 5 bases and J by 3 bases, with 17 bases between. The CDR3 nucleotides read TGCGCCAGCAGGCCCGGGAAAGGTAGCGACACTGAAGCTTTCTTT. Translation gives CASRPGKGSDTEAFF.

The genes are TRBV28 and TRBJ2-7; 7 positions agree with TRBD1. The junction had 10 bases not matched to a gene; V was cut back by 6 bases and J by 5 bases. CDR3 length: 14 residues. The V gene's germline CDR1 is MDHEN and CDR2 SYDVKM. Here the CDR3 DNA reads TGTGCCAGCAGCCCCGACAGGGTTAACCACGAGCAGTACTTC. This codes for CASSPDRVNHEQYF.

This chain connects TRBV5-1 to TRBJ1-3; D remains ambiguous. Germline CDR1 reads SGHRS; CDR2 reads YFSETQ. V was shortened by 5 bases and J by 8 bases, with 8 bases between the two germline ends. The length of the CDR3 is 11 residues. CDR3 sequence reads: CASRSGDTIYF. The CDR3 DNA sequence: TGCGCCAGCAGATCCGGAGACACCATATATTTT.